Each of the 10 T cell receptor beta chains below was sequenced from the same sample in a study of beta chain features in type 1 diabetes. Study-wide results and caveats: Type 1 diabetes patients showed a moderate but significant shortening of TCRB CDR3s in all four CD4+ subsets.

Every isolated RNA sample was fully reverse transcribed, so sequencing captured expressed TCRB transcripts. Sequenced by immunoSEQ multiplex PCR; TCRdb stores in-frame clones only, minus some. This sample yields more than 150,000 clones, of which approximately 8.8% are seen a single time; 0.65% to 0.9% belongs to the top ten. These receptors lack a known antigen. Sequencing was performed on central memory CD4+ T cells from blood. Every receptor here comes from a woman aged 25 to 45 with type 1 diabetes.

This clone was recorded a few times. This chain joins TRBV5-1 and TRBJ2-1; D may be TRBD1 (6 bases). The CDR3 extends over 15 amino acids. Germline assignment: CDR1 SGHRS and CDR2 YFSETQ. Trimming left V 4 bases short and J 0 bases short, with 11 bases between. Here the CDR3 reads CASSDGQSSYNEQFF. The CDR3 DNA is TGCGCCAGCAGCGATGGACAGAGCTCCTACAATGAGCAGTTCTTC.

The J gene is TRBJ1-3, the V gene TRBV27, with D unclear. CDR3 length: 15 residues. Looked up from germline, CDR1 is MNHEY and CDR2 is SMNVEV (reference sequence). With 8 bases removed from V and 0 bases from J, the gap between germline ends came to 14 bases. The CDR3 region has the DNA TGTGCCAGCGGGGAGGCACGGAACTCTGGAAACACCATATATTTT. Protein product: CASGEARNSGNTIYF.

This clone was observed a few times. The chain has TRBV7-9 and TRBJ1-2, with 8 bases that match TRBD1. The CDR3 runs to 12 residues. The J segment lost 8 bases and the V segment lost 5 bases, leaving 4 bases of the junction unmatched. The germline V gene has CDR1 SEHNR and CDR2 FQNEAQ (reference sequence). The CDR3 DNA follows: TGTGCCAGCAGCATGACAGGGGAGGGCTACACCTTC. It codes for CASSMTGEGYTF.

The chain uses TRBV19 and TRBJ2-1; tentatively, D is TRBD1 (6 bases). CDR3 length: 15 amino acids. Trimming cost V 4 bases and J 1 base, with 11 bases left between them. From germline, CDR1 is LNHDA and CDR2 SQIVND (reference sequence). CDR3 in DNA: TGTGCCAGTAGTAGGGGGCTTAGTTCCTACAATGAGCAGTTCTTC. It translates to CASSRGLSSYNEQFF.

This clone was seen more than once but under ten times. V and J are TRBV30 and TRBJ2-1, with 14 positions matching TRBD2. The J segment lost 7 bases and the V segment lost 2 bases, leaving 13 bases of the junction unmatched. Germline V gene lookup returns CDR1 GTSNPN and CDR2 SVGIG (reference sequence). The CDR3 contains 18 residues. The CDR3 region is CAWSRGLAGGHGLNEQFF. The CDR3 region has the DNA TGTGCCTGGAGTCGAGGACTAGCGGGAGGACACGGCTTAAATGAGCAGTTCTTC.

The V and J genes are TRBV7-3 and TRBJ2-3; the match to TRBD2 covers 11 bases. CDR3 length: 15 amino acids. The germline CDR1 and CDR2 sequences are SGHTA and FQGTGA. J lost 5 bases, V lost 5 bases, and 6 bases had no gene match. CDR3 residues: CASSQLAGAGDTQYF. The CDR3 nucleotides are TGTGCCAGCAGCCAACTAGCGGGAGCGGGAGATACGCAGTATTTT.

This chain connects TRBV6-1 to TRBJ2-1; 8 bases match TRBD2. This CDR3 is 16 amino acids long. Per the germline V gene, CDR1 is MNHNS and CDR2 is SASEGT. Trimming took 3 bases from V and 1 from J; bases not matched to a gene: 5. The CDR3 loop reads CASSDSGSFSYNEQFF. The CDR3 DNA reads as TGTGCCAGCAGTGACAGCGGGAGTTTTTCCTACAATGAGCAGTTCTTC.

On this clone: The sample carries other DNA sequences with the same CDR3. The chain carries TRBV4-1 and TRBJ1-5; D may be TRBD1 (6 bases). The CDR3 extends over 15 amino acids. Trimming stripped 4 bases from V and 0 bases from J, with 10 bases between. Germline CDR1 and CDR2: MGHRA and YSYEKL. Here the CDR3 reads CASSPRTASNQPQHF. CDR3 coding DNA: TGCGCCAGCAGCCCCCGGACAGCTAGCAATCAGCCCCAGCATTTT.

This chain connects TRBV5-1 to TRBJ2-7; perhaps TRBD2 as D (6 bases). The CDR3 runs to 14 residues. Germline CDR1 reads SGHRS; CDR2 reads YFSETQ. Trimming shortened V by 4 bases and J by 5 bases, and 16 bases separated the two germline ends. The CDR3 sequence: CASSPFGGSNEQYF. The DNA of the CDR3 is TGCGCCAGCAGCCCGTTCGGGGGTAGTAACGAGCAGTACTTC.

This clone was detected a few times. This chain's CDR3 is CAWTRRFNEKLFF. The DNA for the CDR3 is TGTGCCTGGACTCGCAGATTTAATGAAAAACTGTTTTTT. The chain is built from TRBV30 and TRBJ1-4; D gene ambiguous. The ends were cut back, 4 bases at V and 4 bases at J, with 10 bases in the middle. In germline, CDR1 is GTSNPN, CDR2 SVGIG (reference sequence). There are 13 residues in the CDR3.